The clone carrying this TCR beta chain was recorded once. This entry is derived from a study of blood T cell repertoires in COVID-19. Data came from immunoSEQ multiplex PCR; TCRdb stores just in-frame clones and leaves some out. The top ten hold around 3% of the sample, which has 350,000 or so clones, approximately 82% seen once. This clonotype originated in a man aged 25 to 40 with active or convalescent COVID-19. Sequencing was performed on peripheral blood.

CDR3 region: CASSLLAEEETQYF. In DNA, the CDR3 is TGTGCCAGCAGCCTCCTAGCGGAGGAAGAGACCCAGTACTTC. This chain links TRBV4-2 with TRBJ2-5, with TRBD2 matching 7 bases. In germline, CDR1 is LGHNA, CDR2 YNFKEQ. V lost 4 bases to trimming and J lost 3 bases; unmatched junction nucleotides: 5. CDR3 length: 14 amino acids.